This T cell receptor (beta chain) was captured by sequencing in a study of T-cell reconstitution after alpha-beta-depleted transplantation in children. Study observations and caveats: It was surviving recipient T cells and thymic progenitors that gave some patients high TCRbeta diversity at day 60. Fresh T-cell production supplied most of the T-cell counts and diversity seen one year after transplant.

Points on this clonotype: Its antigen remains unknown.

Unique molecular identifiers featured in how the TCRbeta library was prepared. TCRdb re-called the PCR reads with MiXCR, one entry per CDR3 protein. The table records around 440,000 distinct CDR3 sequences, under 20% of them present only once. This CDR3 comprises 17 residues. Germline values: CDR1 MGHRA, CDR2 YSYEKL. Trimming removed 0 bases from V and 1 base from J; junction bases left unmatched: 8. The sequence was collected from a boy younger than two who had a stem cell transplant for Wiskott-Aldrich syndrome, so the T cells may come from the graft donor. Sequences were derived from PBMCs, mostly from graft donor cells, sampled 360 days after TCRalphabeta/CD19-depleted stem cell transplant. The chain couples TRBV4-1 to TRBJ2-7, with 8 bases aligning to TRBD2. For the CDR3, the DNA is TGCGCCAGCAGCCAAGATCAAGGAGCGGGGGTTTCCTACGAGCAGTACTTC. Protein sequence: CASSQDQGAGVSYEQYF.